This passage covers 6 T cell receptor beta chains from one sample sequenced in a study of monozygotic twins with inflammatory bowel disease. TCRdb reprocessed the 5' RACE reads and stores each CDR3 protein as one record, lacking DNA. The sample's table shows a few hundred thousand distinct CDR3 sequences. Sample: blood. The source is a human donor with ulcerative colitis or Crohn's disease, or a healthy co-twin of an affected twin (not recorded which).

The chain links TRBV2 to TRBJ2-7; TCRdb outputs TRBD1, but without DNA this stays unchecked. The germline gives CDR1 SNHLY, CDR2 FYNNEI. The CDR3 consists of 14 residues. The CDR3 is CASSHSGGGYEQYF.

The rearrangement uses TRBV30 and TRBJ2-7; there is no DNA to check the TCRdb D call of TRBD2. Germline values: CDR1 GTSNPN, CDR2 SVGIG (reference sequence). CDR3 length: 15 residues. The CDR3 loop reads CAWSVSAGLTIKQYF.

This chain joins TRBV4-3 and TRBJ2-7; TCRdb's D call of TRBD1 is untestable without DNA. The CDR3 contains 15 residues. Germline values: CDR1 LGHNA, CDR2 YSLEER. The CDR3 reads CASSQDFSGGQEQYF.

V is TRBV12-3 or TRBV12-4 and J is TRBJ2-1; lacking DNA, the TRBD2 call made by TCRdb goes unchecked. This CDR3 region has 19 residues. The CDR3 here is CASSPRVVLAGGFRDEQFF.

This chain joins TRBV4-2 and TRBJ1-1. Germline V gene lookup returns CDR1 LGHNA and CDR2 YNFKEQ. The CDR3 spans 14 residues. This CDR3 reads CASSQRVLHTEAFF.

The CDR3 here is CASSVSQRGDEQFF. The chain links TRBV9 to TRBJ2-1. The CDR3 spans 14 residues. Germline V gives CDR1 SGDLS, CDR2 YYNGEE.